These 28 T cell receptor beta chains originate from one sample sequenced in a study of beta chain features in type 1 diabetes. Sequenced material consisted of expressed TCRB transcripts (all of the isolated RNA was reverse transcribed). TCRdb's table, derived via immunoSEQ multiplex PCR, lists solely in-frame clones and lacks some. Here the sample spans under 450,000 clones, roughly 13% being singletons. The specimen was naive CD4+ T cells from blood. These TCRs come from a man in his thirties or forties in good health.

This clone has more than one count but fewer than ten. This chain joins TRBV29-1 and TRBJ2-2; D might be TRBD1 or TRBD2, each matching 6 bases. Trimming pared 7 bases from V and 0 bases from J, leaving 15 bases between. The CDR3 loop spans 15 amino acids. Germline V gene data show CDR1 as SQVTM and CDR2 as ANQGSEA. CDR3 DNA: TGCAGCGGGAGGCGGGACACCGCGAACACCGGGGAGCTGTTTTTT. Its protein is CSGRRDTANTGELFF.

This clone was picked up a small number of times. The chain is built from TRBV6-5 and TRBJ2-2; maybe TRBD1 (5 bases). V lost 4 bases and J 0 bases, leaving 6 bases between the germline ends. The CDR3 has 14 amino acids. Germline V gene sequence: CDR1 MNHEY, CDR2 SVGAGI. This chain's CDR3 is CASSLGPNTGELFF. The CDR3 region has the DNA TGTGCCAGCAGTTTGGGGCCGAACACCGGGGAGCTGTTTTTT.

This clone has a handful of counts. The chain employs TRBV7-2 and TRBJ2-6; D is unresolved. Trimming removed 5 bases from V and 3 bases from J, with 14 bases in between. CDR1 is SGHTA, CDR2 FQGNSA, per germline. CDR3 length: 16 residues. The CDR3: CASSARSGYGANVLTF. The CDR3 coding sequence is TGTGCCAGCAGCGCCAGGTCGGGCTATGGGGCCAACGTCCTGACTTTC.

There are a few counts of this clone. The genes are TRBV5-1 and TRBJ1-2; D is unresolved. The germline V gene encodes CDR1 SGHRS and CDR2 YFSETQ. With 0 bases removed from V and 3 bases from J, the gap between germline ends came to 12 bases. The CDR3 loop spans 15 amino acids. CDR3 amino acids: CASSLGRVMHYGYTF. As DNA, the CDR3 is TGCGCCAGCAGCTTGGGTAGGGTGATGCACTATGGCTACACCTTC.

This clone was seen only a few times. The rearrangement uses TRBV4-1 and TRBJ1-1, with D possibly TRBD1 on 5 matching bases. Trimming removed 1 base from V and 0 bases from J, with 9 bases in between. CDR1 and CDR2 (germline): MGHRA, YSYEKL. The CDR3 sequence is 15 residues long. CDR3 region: CASSQGRAMNTEAFF. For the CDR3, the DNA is TGCGCCAGCAGCCAAGGCAGGGCCATGAACACTGAAGCTTTCTTT.

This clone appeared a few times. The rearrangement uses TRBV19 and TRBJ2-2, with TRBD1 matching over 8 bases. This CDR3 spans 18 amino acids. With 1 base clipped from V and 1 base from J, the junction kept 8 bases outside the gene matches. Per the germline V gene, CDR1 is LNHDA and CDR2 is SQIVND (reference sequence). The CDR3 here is CASSIGTGRQKNTGELFF. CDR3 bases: TGTGCCAGTAGTATAGGGACAGGGAGACAGAAGAACACCGGGGAGCTGTTTTTT.

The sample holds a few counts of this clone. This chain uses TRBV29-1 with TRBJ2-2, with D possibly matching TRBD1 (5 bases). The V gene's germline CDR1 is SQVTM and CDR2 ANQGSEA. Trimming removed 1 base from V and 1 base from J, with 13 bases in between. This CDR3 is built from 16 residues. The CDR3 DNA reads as TGCAGCGTTGAAGCTGGGGCAGGGATGAACACCGGGGAGCTGTTTTTT. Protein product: CSVEAGAGMNTGELFF.

CDR3 nucleotide sequence: TGTGCCAGCAGCGTAGATCATATGGCAGGGAACACTGAAGCTTTCTTT. Protein product: CASSVDHMAGNTEAFF. The V call is TRBV9, the J call TRBJ1-1; D not certain. V lost 0 bases, J lost 1 base, and 13 bases lay in between. This CDR3 is 16 amino acids long. Germline-derived CDR1 and CDR2 are SGDLS and YYNGEE.

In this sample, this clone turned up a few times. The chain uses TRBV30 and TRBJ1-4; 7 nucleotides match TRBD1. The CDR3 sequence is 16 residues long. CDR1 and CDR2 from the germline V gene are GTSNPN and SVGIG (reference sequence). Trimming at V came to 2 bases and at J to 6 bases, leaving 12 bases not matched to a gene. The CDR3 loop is CAWSPGHRGGDEKLFF. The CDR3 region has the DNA TGTGCCTGGAGTCCCGGACACAGGGGAGGTGATGAAAAACTGTTTTTT. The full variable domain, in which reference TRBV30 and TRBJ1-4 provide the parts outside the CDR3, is SQTIHQWPATLVQPVGSPLSLECTVEGTSNPNLYWYRQAAGRGLQLLFYSVGIGQISSEVPQNLSASRPQDRQFILSSKKLLLSDSGFYLCAWSPGHRGGDEKLFFGSGTQLSVL.

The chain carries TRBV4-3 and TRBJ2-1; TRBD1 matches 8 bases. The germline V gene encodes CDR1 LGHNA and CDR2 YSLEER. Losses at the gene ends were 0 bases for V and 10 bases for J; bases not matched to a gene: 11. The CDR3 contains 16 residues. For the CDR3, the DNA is TGCGCCAGCAGCCAAGATCGGGGCTGGACAGGGAGGGAGCAGTTCTTC. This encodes CASSQDRGWTGREQFF.

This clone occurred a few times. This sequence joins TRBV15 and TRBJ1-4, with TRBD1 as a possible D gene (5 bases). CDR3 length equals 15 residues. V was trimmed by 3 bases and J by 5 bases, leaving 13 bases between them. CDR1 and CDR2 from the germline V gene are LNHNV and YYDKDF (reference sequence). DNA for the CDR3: TGTGCCACCAGCAGTACTCGCCAGGGCAATGAAAAACTGTTTTTT. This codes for CATSSTRQGNEKLFF.

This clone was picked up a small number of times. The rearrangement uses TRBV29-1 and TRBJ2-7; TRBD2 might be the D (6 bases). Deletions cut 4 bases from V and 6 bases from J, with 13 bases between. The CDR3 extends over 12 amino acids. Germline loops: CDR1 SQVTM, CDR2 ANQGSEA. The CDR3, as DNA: TGCAGCGTTGGGGGCCGGAGGGGCGAGCAGTACGTC. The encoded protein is CSVGGRRGEQYV.

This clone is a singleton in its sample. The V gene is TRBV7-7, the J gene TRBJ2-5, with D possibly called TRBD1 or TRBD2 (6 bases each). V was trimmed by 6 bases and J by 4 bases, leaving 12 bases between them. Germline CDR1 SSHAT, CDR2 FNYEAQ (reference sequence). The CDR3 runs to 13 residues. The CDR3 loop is CASSQGRRETQYF. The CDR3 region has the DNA TGTGCCAGCAGTCAGGGGAGGAGAGAGACCCAGTACTTC.

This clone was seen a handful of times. The chain's CDR3 is CAIRGIAGDNEQFF. DNA of the CDR3: TGTGCCATCAGGGGAATAGCGGGAGACAATGAGCAGTTCTTC. The V call is TRBV10-3, the J call TRBJ2-1, with 9 bases aligning to TRBD2. The germline V gene has CDR1 ENHRY and CDR2 SYGVKD. The CDR3 is 14 amino acids. V was clipped by 6 bases and J by 5 bases; unmatched bases: 5.

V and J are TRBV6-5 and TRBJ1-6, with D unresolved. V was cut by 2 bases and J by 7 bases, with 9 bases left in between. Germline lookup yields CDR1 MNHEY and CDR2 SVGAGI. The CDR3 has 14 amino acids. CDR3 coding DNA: TGTGCCAGCAGTTACAGACGGACCAATTCACCCCTCCACTTT. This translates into CASSYRRTNSPLHF.

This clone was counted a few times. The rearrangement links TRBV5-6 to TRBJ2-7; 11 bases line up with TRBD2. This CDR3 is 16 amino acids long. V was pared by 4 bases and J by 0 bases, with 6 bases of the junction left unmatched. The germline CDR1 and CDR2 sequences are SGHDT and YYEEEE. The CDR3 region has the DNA TGTGCCAGCAGCAGGATAGCGGGAGGGCTCTCCTACGAGCAGTACGTC. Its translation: CASSRIAGGLSYEQYV.

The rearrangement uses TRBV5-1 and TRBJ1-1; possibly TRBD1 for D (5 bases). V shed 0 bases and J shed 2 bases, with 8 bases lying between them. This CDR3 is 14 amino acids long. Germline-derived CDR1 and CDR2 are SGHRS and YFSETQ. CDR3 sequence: CASSLDGANTEAFF. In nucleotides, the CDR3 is TGCGCCAGCAGCTTGGACGGGGCTAACACTGAAGCTTTCTTT.

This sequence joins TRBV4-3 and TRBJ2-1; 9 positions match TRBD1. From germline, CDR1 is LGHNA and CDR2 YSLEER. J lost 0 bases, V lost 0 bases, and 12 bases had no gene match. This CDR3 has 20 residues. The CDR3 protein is CASSQERDRVAKSSYNEQFF. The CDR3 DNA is TGCGCCAGCAGCCAAGAGCGGGACAGGGTAGCCAAGAGCTCCTACAATGAGCAGTTCTTC.

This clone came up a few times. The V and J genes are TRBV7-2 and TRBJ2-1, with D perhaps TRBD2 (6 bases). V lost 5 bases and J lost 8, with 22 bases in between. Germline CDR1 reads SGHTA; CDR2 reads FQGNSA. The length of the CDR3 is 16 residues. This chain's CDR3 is CASSQLGSGWSHEQFF. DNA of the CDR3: TGTGCCAGCAGCCAGTTGGGGAGCGGGTGGAGCCATGAGCAGTTCTTC.

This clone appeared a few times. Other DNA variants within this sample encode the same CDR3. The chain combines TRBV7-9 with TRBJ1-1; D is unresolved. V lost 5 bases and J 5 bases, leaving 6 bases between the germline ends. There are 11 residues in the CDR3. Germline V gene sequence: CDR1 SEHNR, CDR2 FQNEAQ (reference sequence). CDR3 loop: CASSRETEAFF. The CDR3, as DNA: TGTGCCAGCAGCAGGGAAACTGAAGCTTTCTTT.

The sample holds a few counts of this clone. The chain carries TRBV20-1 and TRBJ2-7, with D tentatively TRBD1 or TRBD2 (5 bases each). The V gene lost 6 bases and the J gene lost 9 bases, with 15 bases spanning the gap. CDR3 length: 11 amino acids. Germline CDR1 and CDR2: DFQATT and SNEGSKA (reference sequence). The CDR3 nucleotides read TGCAGTGCAACCCTGGAGAGGGGGCAGTACTTC. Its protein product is CSATLERGQYF.

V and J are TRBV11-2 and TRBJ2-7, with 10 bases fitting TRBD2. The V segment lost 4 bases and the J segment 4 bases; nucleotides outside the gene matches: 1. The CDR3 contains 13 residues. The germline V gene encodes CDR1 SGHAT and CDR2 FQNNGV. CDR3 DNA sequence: TGTGCCAGCAGCTCACTAGCGGGGTACGAGCAGTACGTC. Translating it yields CASSSLAGYEQYV.

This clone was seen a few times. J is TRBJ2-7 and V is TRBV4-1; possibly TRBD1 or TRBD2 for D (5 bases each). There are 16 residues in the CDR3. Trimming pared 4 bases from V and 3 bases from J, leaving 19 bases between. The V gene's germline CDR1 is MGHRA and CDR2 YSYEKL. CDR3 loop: CASSPLPRGADYEQYF. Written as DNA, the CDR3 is TGCGCCAGCAGCCCACTACCGCGAGGGGCCGACTACGAGCAGTACTTC.

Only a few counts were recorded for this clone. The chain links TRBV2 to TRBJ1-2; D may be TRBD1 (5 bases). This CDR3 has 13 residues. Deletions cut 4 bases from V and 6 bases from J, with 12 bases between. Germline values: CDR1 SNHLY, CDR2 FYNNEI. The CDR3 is CASSVQGIDGYTF. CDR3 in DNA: TGTGCCAGCAGTGTCCAGGGTATCGATGGCTACACCTTC. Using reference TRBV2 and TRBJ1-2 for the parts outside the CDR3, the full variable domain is EPEVTQTPSHQVTQMGQEVILRCVPISNHLYFYWYRQILGQKVEFLVSFYNNEISEKSEIFDDQFSVERPDGSNFTLKIRSTKLEDSAMYFCASSVQGIDGYTFGSGTRLTVV.

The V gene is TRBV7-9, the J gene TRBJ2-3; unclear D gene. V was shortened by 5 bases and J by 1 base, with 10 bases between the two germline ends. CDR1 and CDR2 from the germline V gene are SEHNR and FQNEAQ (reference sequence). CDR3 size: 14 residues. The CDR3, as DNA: TGTGCCAGCAGCGACACAAGCCGCACAGATACGCAGTATTTT. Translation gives CASSDTSRTDTQYF.

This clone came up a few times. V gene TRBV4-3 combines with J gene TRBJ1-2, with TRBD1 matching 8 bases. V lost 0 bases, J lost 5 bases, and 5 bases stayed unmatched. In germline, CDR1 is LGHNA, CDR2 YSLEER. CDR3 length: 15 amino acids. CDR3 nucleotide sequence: TGCGCCAGCAGCCAAGAAGGCAGGACAGGGTATGGCTACACCTTC. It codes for CASSQEGRTGYGYTF.

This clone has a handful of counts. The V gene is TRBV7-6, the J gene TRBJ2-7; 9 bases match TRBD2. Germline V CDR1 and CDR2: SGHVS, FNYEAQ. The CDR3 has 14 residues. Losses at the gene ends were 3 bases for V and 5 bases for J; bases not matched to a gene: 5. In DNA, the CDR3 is TGTGCCAGCAGCTTGTTAGCGGGAGTAAACGAGCAGTACGTC. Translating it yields CASSLLAGVNEQYV.

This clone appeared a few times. This chain's CDR3 is CASSPQANTDTQYF. The CDR3 region has the DNA TGTGCCAGCTCACCACAGGCTAACACAGATACGCAGTATTTT. V and J are TRBV18 and TRBJ2-3; no definite D call. The V end lost 1 base, the J end lost 2 bases, and 7 bases lay between the germline ends. This CDR3 comprises 14 residues. Germline CDR1 reads KGHSH; CDR2 reads LQKENI.